This T cell receptor beta chain was sequenced during a study of T cell responses to AZD1222 COVID-19 vaccine. Study at large: Both about-4-week and about-12-week second-dose recipients were combined.

Assay used: immunoSEQ multiplex PCR; TCRdb lists only in-frame clones, some missing. The sample carries approximately 110,000 clones, 85% to 90% recorded once. Findings and caveats of the study: Compared with day 0, the breadth and depth of the Spike-specific TCR repertoire rose significantly after two doses of AZD1222. Scientists sampled the repertoires only once the peak T cell response had passed. Donors were mostly white British, more females; clonal diversity possibly underestimated.

On this clone: What it binds is unknown.

The CDR3 sequence is 16 residues long. The germline V and J ends were trimmed by 2 bases and 6 bases, with 17 bases remaining between them. Germline CDR1 and CDR2: SGHTA and FQGNSA. The genes are TRBV7-2 and TRBJ2-1, with D tentatively TRBD2 (5 bases). Source: peripheral blood, taken on day 0 of AZD1222 vaccination. This clonotype originated in an adult in good health. The chain's CDR3 is CASSLSSSPRGNEQFF. CDR3 coding DNA: TGTGCCAGCAGCTTATCCTCTAGTCCACGGGGCAATGAGCAGTTCTTC.